Below, 26 T cell receptor beta chains from the same sample are listed, as sequenced in a study of T-cell memory formation after mild COVID-19. TCRdb analysed the 5' RACE reads with MiXCR anew, one entry per CDR3 protein. The data contain about 560,000 distinct CDR3 sequences, about 20% of them singletons. The sequenced material came from PBMCs or a T cell subset sorted from them (not recorded which). These receptors came from an adult woman who had mild COVID-19 (a few samples of this study predate the infection). Cell type and time point are not known.

This clonotype was counted only a few times. This sequence joins TRBV30 and TRBJ1-1, with unresolved D. This CDR3 has 14 residues. V was pared by 1 base and J by 0 bases, with 9 bases between. Per the germline V gene, CDR1 is GTSNPN and CDR2 is SVGIG (reference sequence). This CDR3 is CAWSGGLMNTEAFF. DNA for the CDR3: TGTGCCTGGAGTGGGGGTTTGATGAACACTGAAGCTTTCTTT.

The chain links TRBV14 to TRBJ2-7; 7 nucleotides agree with TRBD1. Per the germline V gene, CDR1 is SGHDN and CDR2 is FVKESK. The ends lost 2 bases at V and 9 bases at J; junction bases unmatched: 4. CDR3 length: 12 residues. The chain's CDR3 is CASSQTRDRQYF. CDR3 DNA sequence: TGTGCCAGCAGCCAAACCCGGGACAGGCAGTACTTC.

The rearrangement joins TRBV4-1 to TRBJ2-3, with 9 bases that match TRBD2. The germline V gene has CDR1 MGHRA and CDR2 YSYEKL. This CDR3 spans 17 amino acids. V dropped 0 bases and J dropped 0; count of bases not matched to a gene: 4. CDR3 in amino acids: CASSQESGGLSTDTQYF. CDR3 DNA: TGCGCCAGCAGCCAAGAAAGCGGGGGGCTGAGCACAGATACGCAGTATTTT.

The table lists this clonotype with a few counts. This chain connects TRBV24-1 to TRBJ2-3; no clear D. Germline V gene data show CDR1 as KGHDR and CDR2 as SFDVKD. This CDR3 has 17 residues. The germline V and J ends were trimmed by 3 bases and 0 bases, with 15 bases remaining between them. CDR3 sequence (DNA): TGTGCCACCAGTGATCGGAAGAGCGCCTCCAGCACAGATACGCAGTATTTT. Protein: CATSDRKSASSTDTQYF.

In this sample, this clonotype turned up a few times. J is TRBJ1-6 and V is TRBV6-5; 8 positions agree with TRBD1. This CDR3 has 17 amino acids. The germline gives CDR1 MNHEY, CDR2 SVGAGI. With 0 bases clipped from V and 7 bases from J, the junction kept 8 bases outside the gene matches. CDR3 amino acids: CASSYSIQGATNSPLHF. Here the CDR3 DNA reads TGTGCCAGCAGTTACTCGATCCAGGGGGCGACGAATTCACCCCTCCACTTT.

The chain employs TRBV18 and TRBJ1-5; possibly TRBD1 for D (5 bases). Germline V gene sequence: CDR1 KGHSH, CDR2 LQKENI. The V and J ends lost 3 bases and 4 bases respectively, with 10 bases between them. The CDR3 is 14 amino acids. The CDR3 DNA follows: TGTGCCAGCTCACCCGGCAGGGCAAATCAGCCCCAGCATTTT. Encoded protein: CASSPGRANQPQHF. The full variable domain, its missing parts supplied by reference TRBV18 and TRBJ1-5, is NAGVMQNPRHLVRRRGQEARLRCSPMKGHSHVYWYRQLPEEGLKFMVYLQKENIIDESGMPKERFSAEFPKEGPSILRIQQVVRGDSAAYFCASSPGRANQPQHFGDGTRLSIL.

There are a few counts of this clonotype. The rearrangement links TRBV3-1 to TRBJ2-7; 7 nucleotides agree with TRBD1. The CDR3 is 16 residues long. CDR1 is LGHDT, CDR2 YNNKEL, per germline (reference sequence). The ends lost 4 bases at V and 0 bases at J; junction bases unmatched: 9. The CDR3 loop reads CASSPTRTGGSYEQYF. CDR3 DNA: TGTGCCAGCAGCCCGACCCGGACAGGAGGCTCCTACGAGCAGTACTTC.

This clonotype was seen only a few times. The chain recombines TRBV7-6 with TRBJ2-5, with 8 bases matching TRBD2. The CDR3 contains 16 residues. The V gene's germline CDR1 is SGHVS and CDR2 FNYEAQ. Losses at the gene ends were 6 bases for V and 3 bases for J; bases not matched to a gene: 12. CDR3 sequence (DNA): TGTGCCAGCAGTATGGGGGTAGCGGGAATGAAAGAGACCCAGTACTTC. Residues: CASSMGVAGMKETQYF.

This clonotype occurred a few times. This chain uses TRBV15 with TRBJ1-1; no definite D call. Germline CDR1 is LNHNV and CDR2 is YYDKDF (reference sequence). The CDR3 consists of 15 residues. The V end lost 5 bases, the J end lost 1 base, and 14 bases lay between the germline ends. The DNA for the CDR3 is TGTGCCACCAGCGGCCGACATTTGGGGAACACTGAAGCTTTCTTT. Translating gives CATSGRHLGNTEAFF.

Only a few counts were recorded for this clonotype. The chain has TRBV12-3 or TRBV12-4 and TRBJ2-2; D is unclear. This CDR3 has 15 amino acids. V lost 5 bases to trimming and J lost 2 bases, with 12 bases between them. DNA for the CDR3: TGTGCCAGCAGTATACTGATTTCTAACACCGGGGAGCTGTTTTTT. Protein sequence: CASSILISNTGELFF.

Many counts were recorded for this clonotype. The chain employs TRBV12-3 or TRBV12-4 and TRBJ1-1; tentatively, D is TRBD1 (5 bases). CDR3 length: 13 residues. V was pared by 6 bases and J by 4 bases, with 12 bases between. The CDR3 sequence: CASSLGGGTEAFF. The DNA for the CDR3 is TGTGCCAGCAGCCTGGGGGGGGGCACTGAAGCTTTCTTT.

This clonotype was seen a handful of times. The rearrangement uses TRBV3-1 and TRBJ1-2, with TRBD1 matching 10 bases. V was clipped by 1 base and J by 5 bases; unmatched bases: 4. Germline V gene lookup returns CDR1 LGHDT and CDR2 YNNKEL (reference sequence). The CDR3 spans 15 residues. The CDR3 region has the DNA TGTGCCAGCAGCCAAGCGGGACAGGGGTGGTATGGCTACACCTTC. As protein: CASSQAGQGWYGYTF.

In DNA form, the CDR3 reads TGTGCCAGCAGTTTTCGGGGTGAAGCTTTCTTT. Translation gives CASSFRGEAFF. The rearrangement links TRBV12-3 or TRBV12-4 to TRBJ1-1; D ambiguous. The CDR3 contains 11 residues. Between the trimmed V and J ends, which lost 3 bases and 7 bases, there was a span of 6 bases.

This clonotype was seen more than once but under ten times. The V gene is TRBV7-2, the J gene TRBJ2-3; 11 positions match TRBD2. The CDR3 is 16 amino acids. J gave up 2 bases and V 1 base, and 2 bases lay outside the gene matches. CDR1 SGHTA and CDR2 FQGNSA come from the germline V gene. The chain's CDR3 is CASSLGGLADTDTQYF. The CDR3 nucleotides read TGTGCCAGCAGCTTAGGGGGACTAGCGGACACAGATACGCAGTATTTT.

This chain links TRBV4-2 with TRBJ1-1; 7 bases agree with TRBD1. Germline V lookup: CDR1 LGHNA, CDR2 YNFKEQ. V gave up 0 bases and J gave up 6 bases; unmatched junction bases: 10. The CDR3 extends over 16 amino acids. This CDR3 is CASSQDQGRGYPEAFF. Here the CDR3 DNA reads TGTGCCAGCAGCCAAGATCAGGGCAGGGGGTATCCTGAAGCTTTCTTT.

The V and J genes are TRBV10-3 and TRBJ2-5; the D gene is possibly TRBD2 (5 bases). The CDR3 contains 14 residues. Trimming cost V 6 bases and J 2 bases, with 13 bases left between them. Germline V gene sequence: CDR1 ENHRY, CDR2 SYGVKD. CDR3 loop: CAIRGPGKQETQYF. CDR3 DNA: TGTGCCATCAGGGGCCCGGGAAAACAAGAGACCCAGTACTTC.

This chain uses TRBV5-4 with TRBJ1-1; 9 bases are shared with TRBD1. V lost 4 bases, J lost 6 bases, and 7 bases stayed unmatched. The germline V gene encodes CDR1 SGHNT and CDR2 YYREEE (reference sequence). CDR3 length: 14 amino acids. This CDR3 is CASSRGQGSPEAFF. The DNA of the CDR3 is TGTGCCAGCAGCCGGGGACAGGGCTCCCCTGAAGCTTTCTTT.

The chain links TRBV5-1 to TRBJ2-7; D perhaps matches TRBD2 (6 bases). The germline CDR1 and CDR2 sequences are SGHRS and YFSETQ. The CDR3 runs 14 residues. V lost 2 bases and J 2 bases, leaving 11 bases between the germline ends. The CDR3 sequence: CASSLLAQAYEQYF. For the CDR3, the DNA is TGCGCCAGCAGCTTACTAGCCCAGGCCTACGAGCAGTACTTC. Variable domain in full (rest from reference TRBV5-1 and TRBJ2-7): KAGVTQTPRYLIKTRGQQVTLSCSPISGHRSVSWYQQTPGQGLQFLFEYFSETQRNKGNFPGRFSGRQFSNSRSEMNVSTLELGDSALYLCASSLLAQAYEQYFGPGTRLTVT.

This clonotype has just a few counts. This chain connects TRBV6-2 or TRBV6-3 to TRBJ2-3, with D possibly matching TRBD1 (6 bases). V was cut by 1 base and J by 2 bases, with 13 bases left in between. Germline V lookup: CDR1 MNHEY, CDR2 SVGEGT. The CDR3 is 16 residues long. The DNA for the CDR3 is TGTGCCAGCAGTTACTGGACCGGGACAAACACAGATACGCAGTATTTT. This sequence encodes CASSYWTGTNTDTQYF.

This clonotype has more than one count but fewer than ten. The rearrangement links TRBV19 to TRBJ2-7; a weak D match, TRBD1 (7 bases). Germline V CDR1 and CDR2: LNHDA, SQIVND (reference sequence). Trimming stripped 7 bases from V and 3 bases from J, with 16 bases between. The CDR3 loop spans 14 amino acids. The CDR3 protein is CASMSGDSSYEQYF. The CDR3 nucleotides read TGTGCCAGTATGTCGGGGGACAGTAGCTACGAGCAGTACTTC.

The gene calls are TRBV9 and TRBJ2-1; 15 positions match TRBD2. Germline CDR1 is SGDLS and CDR2 is YYNGEE. CDR3 length: 17 residues. With 1 base clipped from V and 6 bases from J, the junction kept 5 bases outside the gene matches. Here the CDR3 reads CASSVSGLAGGANEQFF. As DNA, the CDR3 is TGTGCCAGCAGCGTATCGGGACTAGCGGGAGGTGCCAATGAGCAGTTCTTC.

V and J are TRBV3-1 and TRBJ2-1; TRBD2 is a possible D gene (6 bases). Germline V gene lookup returns CDR1 LGHDT and CDR2 YNNKEL (reference sequence). CDR3 length: 13 residues. Trimming pared 4 bases from V and 5 bases from J, leaving 9 bases between. The CDR3, as DNA: TGTGCCAGCAGCCGGGGACTCCACAATGAGCAGTTCTTC. Translation: CASSRGLHNEQFF.

A few counts support this clonotype. V gene TRBV27 combines with J gene TRBJ2-4, with 7 bases that match TRBD1. Germline V gene sequence: CDR1 MNHEY, CDR2 SMNVEV (reference sequence). This CDR3 spans 17 amino acids. J gave up 0 bases and V 2 bases, and 7 bases lay outside the gene matches. CDR3: CASSLVEGALAKNIQYF. The CDR3 region has the DNA TGTGCCAGCAGTTTAGTAGAGGGGGCCCTAGCCAAAAACATTCAGTACTTC.

V and J are TRBV20-1 and TRBJ2-2; tentative D call: TRBD2 (6 bases). V was pared by 1 base and J by 0 bases, with 6 bases between. The CDR3 is 14 amino acids. The germline CDR1 and CDR2 sequences are DFQATT and SNEGSKA (reference sequence). For the CDR3, the DNA is TGCAGTGCTAGAGCGGGAGCGAACACCGGGGAGCTGTTTTTT. Translation: CSARAGANTGELFF.

This chain joins TRBV6-6 and TRBJ1-1; tentative D call: TRBD1 (5 bases). The CDR3 covers 18 residues. Trimming removed 0 bases from V and 3 bases from J, with 20 bases in between. CDR1 is MNHNY and CDR2 is SVGAGI in the germline V gene (reference sequence). CDR3 residues: CASSYSFSGSMGDTEAFF. CDR3 DNA: TGTGCCAGCAGTTACTCGTTTTCGGGAAGCATGGGGGACACTGAAGCTTTCTTT.

This clonotype showed up just a few times. CDR3 protein: CASSSGQFQHF. The CDR3 DNA sequence: TGTGCCAGCAGTTCAGGACAGTTCCAGCATTTT. The chain has TRBV12-3 or TRBV12-4 and TRBJ1-5, with D perhaps TRBD1 (6 bases). Trimming stripped 4 bases from V and 12 bases from J, with 10 bases between. The CDR3 contains 11 residues.